The 24 T cell receptor beta chains below all came from one sample that was sequenced in a study of cytomegalovirus exposure and HLA in healthy donors. The PCR contained 60 Vbeta and 13 Jbeta primers. Profiled with immunoSEQ multiplex PCR; TCRdb holds only in-frame clones, not every one. The sample consists of around 90,000 clones, 86% of them appearing once. Sequencing was performed on PBMCs. Every receptor here comes from a man younger than 40 in good health and CMV-seropositive.

The rearrangement uses TRBV18 and TRBJ2-3; 11 bases are shared with TRBD2. Germline V gene data show CDR1 as KGHSH and CDR2 as LQKENI. Trimming removed 5 bases from V and 6 bases from J; junction bases left unmatched: 7. CDR3 length: 15 residues. CDR3 in amino acids: CASSKTSGSVDTQYF. DNA for the CDR3: TGTGCCAGCTCAAAAACTAGCGGGAGTGTGGATACGCAGTATTTT.

Concerning this clone: Additional DNA sequences in this sample encode the identical CDR3. The CDR3 DNA is TGTGCCAGCAGCCAATCTAGCGTACAAGAGACCCAGTACTTC. Translated, it gives CASSQSSVQETQYF. The rearrangement joins TRBV16 to TRBJ2-5; D possibly corresponds to TRBD2 (5 bases). The CDR3 consists of 14 residues. V lost 0 bases to trimming and J lost 2 bases, with 7 bases between them. Germline CDR1 reads KGHSY; CDR2 reads FQNENV. The whole variable domain, filled in from reference TRBV16 and TRBJ2-5, reads GEEVAQTPKHLVRGEGQKAKLYCAPIKGHSYVFWYQQVLKNEFKFLISFQNENVFDETGMPKERFSAKCLPNSPCSLEIQATKLEDSAVYFCASSQSSVQETQYFGPGTRLLVL.

This clone was seen once. This rearrangement joins TRBV7-9 to TRBJ2-3; 7 bases match TRBD1. The ends lost 5 bases at V and 7 bases at J; junction bases unmatched: 9. Germline CDR1 and CDR2: SEHNR and FQNEAQ (reference sequence). CDR3 length equals 14 residues. CDR3 nucleotide sequence: TGTGCCAGCAGCCCTCGACAGGGAAGTAATACGCAGTATTTT. Translating it yields CASSPRQGSNTQYF.

The chain combines TRBV2 with TRBJ1-5; 9 nucleotides align to TRBD1. V lost 6 bases, J lost 5 bases, and 14 bases stayed unmatched. This CDR3 has 17 residues. Germline values: CDR1 SNHLY, CDR2 FYNNEI. The CDR3 reads CASSGWTGVYGDQPQHF. CDR3 sequence (DNA): TGTGCCAGCAGCGGCTGGACAGGGGTGTACGGAGATCAGCCCCAGCATTTT.

The rearrangement joins TRBV2 to TRBJ2-3; D is ambiguous. The V end lost 8 bases, the J end lost 1 base, and 13 bases lay between the germline ends. The CDR3 covers 14 residues. From germline, CDR1 is SNHLY and CDR2 FYNNEI. CDR3 amino acids: CASSPSSGTDTQYF. The DNA for the CDR3 is TGTGCCAGCTCCCCGTCCTCTGGCACAGATACGCAGTATTTT.

The gene calls are TRBV6-5 and TRBJ2-5, with a tentative D call TRBD2 (5 bases). Trimming pared 2 bases from V and 0 bases from J, leaving 10 bases between. There are 15 residues in the CDR3. The V gene's germline CDR1 is MNHEY and CDR2 SVGAGI. The CDR3 loop is CASSYSGSHQETQYF. The CDR3 bases are TGTGCCAGCAGTTACAGCGGCAGCCACCAAGAGACCCAGTACTTC.

This chain uses TRBV6-9 with TRBJ1-2, with D perhaps matching TRBD1 (6 bases). Germline V gives CDR1 MNHGY, CDR2 SVAAGI. The CDR3 extends over 15 amino acids. V lost 6 bases to trimming and J lost 6 bases, with 20 bases between them. The CDR3: CASRTGHYLDNGYTF. The CDR3 DNA sequence: TGTGCCAGCAGAACAGGGCACTATTTAGATAATGGCTACACCTTC.

The gene calls are TRBV5-1 and TRBJ2-1; D not certain. Trimming stripped 5 bases from V and 1 base from J, with 7 bases between. The CDR3 has 13 residues. Germline V gene data show CDR1 as SGHRS and CDR2 as YFSETQ. CDR3 loop: CASSQASYNEQFF. DNA of the CDR3: TGCGCCAGCAGTCAAGCGTCCTACAATGAGCAGTTCTTC.

The genes are TRBV7-9 and TRBJ1-1, with unresolved D. CDR3 length: 13 amino acids. The V gene lost 0 bases and the J gene lost 6 bases, with 8 bases spanning the gap. CDR1 and CDR2 from the germline V gene are SEHNR and FQNEAQ (reference sequence). CDR3 sequence reads: CASSLAAASEAFF. The CDR3 coding sequence is TGTGCCAGCAGCTTAGCGGCGGCATCTGAAGCTTTCTTT.

The chain uses TRBV5-1 and TRBJ1-1, with TRBD1 as a possible D gene (6 bases). Germline V gene sequence: CDR1 SGHRS, CDR2 YFSETQ. CDR3 length: 18 amino acids. The V and J ends lost 4 bases and 0 bases respectively, with 22 bases between them. The CDR3 protein is CASSPRPNHRVMNTEAFF. In DNA, the CDR3 is TGCGCCAGCAGCCCACGTCCCAACCACAGGGTGATGAACACTGAAGCTTTCTTT. Drawing the rest from reference TRBV5-1 and TRBJ1-1, the complete variable domain is KAGVTQTPRYLIKTRGQQVTLSCSPISGHRSVSWYQQTPGQGLQFLFEYFSETQRNKGNFPGRFSGRQFSNSRSEMNVSTLELGDSALYLCASSPRPNHRVMNTEAFFGQGTRLTVV.

The chain joins TRBV6-4 to TRBJ2-5, with 9 bases fitting TRBD2. The J call may not be correct, given that the DNA end is closer to TRBJ2-7. The germline gives CDR1 MRHNA, CDR2 SNTAGT. This CDR3 comprises 15 residues. This chain's CDR3 is CASRVEAGLAGEQYF. The CDR3 nucleotides are TGTGCCAGCCGGGTAGAGGCGGGACTAGCAGGCGAGCAGTACTTC.

The chain joins TRBV27 to TRBJ2-3, with 7 bases lining up with TRBD1. The CDR3 is made up of 13 amino acids. V gave up 5 bases and J gave up 4 bases; unmatched junction bases: 3. The V gene's germline CDR1 is MNHEY and CDR2 SMNVEV (reference sequence). The CDR3 DNA is TGTGCCAGCAGTGGGCAGGGGGCAGATACGCAGTATTTT. This codes for CASSGQGADTQYF.

The chain recombines TRBV19 with TRBJ1-1; D gene ambiguous. Trimming pared 0 bases from V and 1 base from J, leaving 12 bases between. The length of the CDR3 is 16 residues. Germline CDR1 LNHDA, CDR2 SQIVND (reference sequence). DNA of the CDR3: TGTGCCAGTAGTATAGATTTCGCTGGCTGGAACACTGAAGCTTTCTTT. Translation gives CASSIDFAGWNTEAFF.

The chain joins TRBV4-1 to TRBJ2-7; D is perhaps TRBD1 (6 bases). From germline, CDR1 is MGHRA and CDR2 YSYEKL. Trimming took 4 bases from V and 5 from J, leaving 12 bases between them. The CDR3 has 13 residues. The CDR3 protein is CASSLNRENEQYF. The CDR3 DNA sequence: TGCGCCAGCAGCCTAAACAGGGAGAACGAGCAGTACTTC.

The rearrangement uses TRBV27 and TRBJ1-6, with unresolved D. Trimming removed 0 bases from V and 9 bases from J, with 9 bases in between. Germline CDR1 reads MNHEY; CDR2 reads SMNVEV (reference sequence). This CDR3 is built from 14 residues. The CDR3 DNA reads TGTGCCAGCAGTTTATCGGATGAGGTTTCACCCCTCCACTTT. Protein product: CASSLSDEVSPLHF.

This chain links TRBV29-1 with TRBJ2-1; the match to TRBD1 covers 9 bases. Germline V gene data show CDR1 as SQVTM and CDR2 as ANQGSEA. Germline trimming cut 2 bases from V and 2 bases from J; bases unmatched to any gene: 7. This CDR3 is built from 16 residues. The CDR3 DNA reads as TGCAGCGTTGAAACCCCGGACAGGGGAACCTACAATGAGCAGTTCTTC. It codes for CSVETPDRGTYNEQFF.

CDR3 DNA: TGTGCCAGCAGTTTTCGGACAGGGGGAGGCTACACCTTC. Translating gives CASSFRTGGGYTF. The chain joins TRBV27 to TRBJ1-2; 10 bases agree with TRBD1. The germline V gene has CDR1 MNHEY and CDR2 SMNVEV (reference sequence). Trimming removed 3 bases from V and 8 bases from J; junction bases left unmatched: 3. The CDR3 has 13 residues.

The genes are TRBV28 and TRBJ1-1; D not resolved. Trimming removed 6 bases from V and 4 bases from J, with 18 bases in between. The CDR3 covers 15 residues. CDR1 is MDHEN, CDR2 SYDVKM, per germline. CDR3: CASSNPGRGGTEAFF. CDR3 nucleotide sequence: TGTGCCAGCAGCAACCCCGGACGGGGAGGCACTGAAGCTTTCTTT.

This sequence joins TRBV11-2 and TRBJ2-5, with 8 bases matching TRBD2. The V and J ends lost 3 bases and 2 bases, in that order; junction bases with no gene match: 5. The CDR3 totals 15 residues. CDR1 and CDR2 (germline): SGHAT, FQNNGV. CDR3 in amino acids: CASSFSERGQETQYF. CDR3 in DNA: TGTGCCAGCAGCTTTTCGGAGCGGGGGCAAGAGACCCAGTACTTC.

The table lists this clone with a few counts. The chain joins TRBV18 to TRBJ1-4, with TRBD1 matching over 9 bases. V trimming: 0 bases; J trimming: 5 bases; junction bases outside the gene matches: 4. Germline loops: CDR1 KGHSH, CDR2 LQKENI. The CDR3 contains 16 residues. In nucleotides, the CDR3 is TGTGCCAGCTCACCACCGACAGGGGGTAACAATGAAAAACTGTTTTTT. This gives the protein CASSPPTGGNNEKLFF.

This clone has just a few counts. The chain is built from TRBV28 and TRBJ2-1; 9 positions match TRBD2. V dropped 1 base and J dropped 5; count of bases not matched to a gene: 3. This CDR3 is built from 15 residues. Per the germline V gene, CDR1 is MDHEN and CDR2 is SYDVKM. The CDR3 sequence is CASSLFVAGDNEQFF. CDR3 nucleotides: TGTGCCAGCAGTTTATTTGTAGCGGGAGACAATGAGCAGTTCTTC.

The gene calls are TRBV4-1 and TRBJ2-1; 7 bases agree with TRBD2. The CDR3 consists of 11 residues. J was trimmed by 12 bases and V by 1 base; bases with no gene match: 0. Germline V lookup: CDR1 MGHRA, CDR2 YSYEKL. DNA for the CDR3: TGCGCCAGCAGCCAAGGGGGGGGGCAGTTCTTC. This encodes CASSQGGGQFF.

The chain is built from TRBV11-2 and TRBJ1-5; 7 bases are shared with TRBD1. CDR3 length: 16 residues. The trim removed 5 bases at V and 2 bases at J, leaving 9 bases unmatched. Germline V lookup: CDR1 SGHAT, CDR2 FQNNGV. The DNA for the CDR3 is TGTGCCAGCAGCCTCGATATCGGACAGGGCAATCAGCCCCAGCATTTT. Its protein is CASSLDIGQGNQPQHF.

J is TRBJ2-1 and V is TRBV5-4; 15 positions match TRBD2. Trimming at V came to 3 bases and at J to 7 bases, leaving 8 bases not matched to a gene. Looked up from germline, CDR1 is SGHNT and CDR2 is YYREEE (reference sequence). This CDR3 comprises 17 residues. The CDR3 protein is CASSSGLAGGRLNEQFF. The CDR3 nucleotides are TGTGCCAGCAGCTCAGGACTAGCGGGAGGGCGACTAAATGAGCAGTTCTTC.